This T cell receptor (beta chain) derives from a study of blood T cell repertoires in COVID-19. Background on the study: Some COVID-19 samples were acute and others convalescent; all came from the United States, Italy and Spain. Nucleic acid was either cDNA or gDNA, and it came from T cells, B-cell-depleted T cells, or PBMCs.

V was pared by 1 base and J by 9 bases, with 13 bases between. The CDR3 runs to 14 residues. Germline V CDR1 and CDR2: SGHDT, YYEEEE. Original processing notes: Amplifying reference gene primers gave estimates of nucleated cell counts. Sequenced by immunoSEQ multiplex PCR; TCRdb stores in-frame clones only, minus some. Clonal size and the V and J genes are those of that table, whereas D and trimming came from the DNA. This table has about 250,000 clones, about 90% appearing once. This sequence was found in an elderly man with acute or convalescent COVID-19. The rearrangement links TRBV5-6 to TRBJ2-2; maybe TRBD1 (5 bases). Specimen: peripheral blood. The CDR3 sequence: CASSLPGNMWELFF. CDR3 nucleotide sequence: TGTGCCAGCAGCTTGCCAGGGAACATGTGGGAGCTGTTTTTT.